This entry is about one T cell receptor beta chain. The antigen remains unidentified. The CDR3 sequence is 15 residues long. Germline V CDR1 and CDR2: SNHLY, FYNNEI. The J segment lost 2 bases and the V segment lost 7 bases, leaving 7 bases of the junction unmatched. ViraFEST used viral peptide pools to expand antigen-specific CD4+ T cells before sequencing. Investigators separated out CD4+ T cells once about 10 days of culture had passed. Each participant was given two doses of one vaccine (BNT162b2 or mRNA-1273). The data stem from a study of vaccination effects on CD4 cells after COVID-19. Overall study: Post-vaccine specimens arrived a median 72 days past the second dose.

Data came from immunoSEQ multiplex PCR; TCRdb stores just in-frame clones and leaves some out. The table shows around 30,000 clones, with approximately 60% occurring only once. V and J are TRBV2 and TRBJ2-7, with 11 bases fitting TRBD1. This receptor was identified in a human donor who received a COVID-19 vaccine. Sequencing used CD4+ T cells from PBMCs cultured with SARS-CoV-2 spike peptides, obtained after COVID-19 vaccination. The CDR3 reads CASIPGQGETYEQYF. The CDR3 DNA follows: TGTGCCAGCATCCCGGGACAGGGGGAAACCTACGAGCAGTACTTC. The full variable domain, completed using reference TRBV2 and TRBJ2-7, is EPEVTQTPSHQVTQMGQEVILRCVPISNHLYFYWYRQILGQKVEFLVSFYNNEISEKSEIFDDQFSVERPDGSNFTLKIRSTKLEDSAMYFCASIPGQGETYEQYFGPGTRLTVT.